This T cell receptor (beta chain) was recorded in a study of T cell responses to AZD1222 COVID-19 vaccine. Study conclusions and caveats: Seropositive AZD1222 recipients at baseline numbered only 6 or 7. Spike was spanned by vaccine-associated CD4 TCRs, with dominance at 160-218 and 743-854. Repertoire sampling occurred only after the peak T cell response. Close to half of all spike-specific TCRs reportedly target regions of the variants that are unmutated.

Germline V gene sequence: CDR1 MGHRA, CDR2 YSYEKL. V was cut by 0 bases and J by 8 bases, with 8 bases left in between. There are 13 residues in the CDR3. With respect to this clone: Its specificity is unknown.

Profiling relied on immunoSEQ multiplex PCR, and the TCRdb table lists in-frame clones only, not all of them. In the table there are 120,000 or so clones, roughly 90% of which are singletons. The sample in question was peripheral blood, obtained on day 0 of AZD1222 vaccination. The receptor was derived from an adult in good health. J is TRBJ1-5 and V is TRBV4-1; D gene unclear. The CDR3 reads CASSQEREEPQHF. The CDR3 DNA is TGCGCCAGCAGCCAAGAAAGGGAGGAGCCCCAGCATTTT.